One TCR beta chain is described in this entry. Its antigen remains undetermined. The input lacks base qualities; no much larger clone sits a single base away. The cohort was made up of under 800 healthy bone marrow donors. All cohort members were sampled while nominally healthy, although unrecorded immune exposures were likely present. The donor was CMV seropositive and belonged to the group of about 290 seropositive cohort members. Each donor provided a peripheral blood sample, and peripheral blood mononuclear cells were used for TCR beta sequencing. The Qiagen DNeasy Blood Extraction Kit was used to extract genomic DNA from the blood cell samples. The library was built by means of the immunoSEQ multiplex PCR assay. The multiplex PCR relied on a mix of 60 forward primers for TCR Vbeta segments and 13 reverse primers for TCR Jbeta segments. The CDR3 region of rearranged TCR beta genes was amplified from genomic DNA by a multiplex PCR assay. On the Illumina HiSeq System, the amplified TCR beta libraries were sequenced as 87-base-pair reads. Per the authors' processing: A later analysis tallied roughly 76 million unique TCR beta chains across the approximately 670 repertoires, and around 12 million of those chains were shared by two or more donors. To remove PCR and sequencing errors, raw reads were error-corrected and collapsed into unique sequences using a nearest-neighbor algorithm that merged closely related sequences. To assign V, D and J gene segments, CDR3 sequences were aligned to IMGT reference sequences. Each retained sequence needed at least a six-nucleotide match to both a V gene segment and a J gene segment. A rearrangement counted as productive if the CDR3 had no stop codons and remained in frame with V and J, and every other rearrangement counted as non-productive. Following IMGT convention, CDR3 was defined as the stretch from the second conserved V-encoded cysteine up to the conserved J-encoded phenylalanine. The earlier analysis of 500 to 600 of the donors excluded sequences that lacked an unambiguous match to a single V gene segment. An earlier analysis of just under 600 of the donors called V segments functional above 56.7% productive rearrangements and segregating when the between-donor standard deviation exceeded 5%. A statistical classification framework was developed to diagnose cytomegalovirus status using the catalog of TCR beta chain sequences. In a later analysis, V and J genes were assigned by comparing TCR nucleotide sequences against IMGT/GENE-DB human TR gene sequences. A later analysis assigned CDR3 sequences and most-parsimonious VDJ recombination scenarios with the TCRdist pipeline. In a later analysis, every TCR beta chain was defined by the combination of its CDR3 amino acid sequence and its V-gene family, and reads without a unique V-gene family were dropped. As a way to deal with suspected cross-contamination and a sequencing artifact, a later analysis dropped hundreds of nucleotide sequences that were highly shared and had low generation probability. In a later analysis, a clonal expansion index was calculated for each public chain from normalized within-repertoire ranks of inferred template counts. In a later analysis, generation probabilities were computed using a VDJ recombination model fitted to out-of-frame rearrangements, and the results were checked against IGoR. Hypergeometric tests were used in a later analysis to score TCR-TCR, TCR-HLA and TCR-CMV co-occurrence, with a repertoire-size bias correction applied to the TCR pairs. A later analysis estimated false discovery rates by permuting HLA or CMV assignments 20 times. A later analysis grouped co-occurring TCRs with DBSCAN, adding TCRdist sequence similarity when clustering within HLA-allele-positive subsets. Repertoires with fewer than 30,000 or more than 120,000 public chains, plus five repertoires with anomalous nucleotide sharing, were excluded from co-occurrence clustering. TCRdb provides this immuneACCESS table in a form limited to in-frame rearrangements. Some clones are lacking; in checked studies, under half of them reflect an unresolved V gene, and why the rest are absent is not known. V, J and clone size are taken as reported in that table, and D and trimming were inferred from the DNA itself. The sample data list 95,000 to 150,000 clones, and about 76% of these were observed just once. The ten top clones hold around 13% of the sample.

This record comes from a study of cytomegalovirus exposure and HLA in healthy donors (dated by TCRdb to about 2017). Describing the broader study: In an earlier analysis of fewer than 750 of the donors, approximately 300 Gb of sequence data and some 120 million unique TCR beta sequences from about 190 million T cells were reported. The number of donors typed differed by locus, with about 629-640 for A, B, C, DRB1 and DQB1, about 500 for DQA1, over 600 for DPA1, and some 440 for DPB1. Alongside the repertoire data, information on donor age, sex, ethnicity and CMV serostatus was compiled. Rather than using new phenotypic data, the later analysis identified candidate immune exposures from TCR beta sequences and from how often those sequences occurred across donors. HLA typing included class I and class II loci at four-digit resolution. An earlier analysis of about 600 of the donors used high-throughput TCR beta sequencing to judge whether each TCR beta V gene segment behaved as functional or pseudogenic. The study aimed to test whether signatures of past pathogen exposure could be identified by cataloging public T cell receptors. An early release covering approximately 600 HLA-typed donors comprised about 300 gigabases of sequencing data and roughly 85 million unique TCR sequences. Among the roughly 400 genotyped donors, around 81% belonged to the genetic ancestry cluster associated with self-reported Caucasian donors. Among some 400 genotyped donors of the cohort, an average of about 240,000 unique TCR beta nucleotide sequences were sequenced per donor, around 20% of them non-productive. A later analysis re-examined previously published TCR beta repertoires from roughly 720 donors and added high-resolution HLA genotyping to investigate patterns of TCR occurrence. Because of strong linkage in the cohort, four to six DR-DQ haplotypes were treated as single units for association and clustering. The study profiled the T cell repertoires of 666 subjects by immunosequencing and related them to cytomegalovirus serostatus. In a later genetic analysis, genome-wide SNP genotypes for about 55% of the roughly 700 donors were used, and that subset was treated as a discovery cohort. Every repertoire in the discovery cohort had been generated on one and the same sequencing platform. The study combined high-throughput TCR immunosequencing, statistical association of individual TCRs with disease status, and machine learning to predict cytomegalovirus infection status. In addition to the first cohort of 650 to 750 subjects, a separate validation cohort of 120 different subjects was used.

V is pruned by 8 bases and J by 7 bases, leaving 11 bases of the junction without a gene match. The CDR3 contains 14 residues, cysteine and phenylalanine counted. Only the CDR3 DNA stays, 42 bases, in frame from base 1. The germline V gene provides CDR1 SNHLY and CDR2 FYNNEI. Summary of the overall study and its limitations: Compared with equally common non-associated chains, HLA-associated TCR beta chains in a later analysis were more clonally expanded and had lower generation probabilities. In an earlier analysis of approximately 590 of the donors, most TCR beta V segments appeared in productive rearrangements about 87% or about 30% of the time, broadly matching IMGT annotations. The cohort was sequenced for TCR beta chains only, and without alpha or paired-chain data the features that could be detected were limited. In vitro tests confirmed that a few of the cytomegalovirus-associated TCR beta chains recognize cytomegalovirus antigens. A further reported finding was that TCR beta sequences accurately predicted the HLA-A and HLA-B alleles for most subjects in the first cohort. Because HLA typing was missing for some donors at each locus, association tests included only the typed subset. When HLA alleles, especially DR and DQ, strongly co-occurred, TCR associations were difficult to assign to individual alleles. In a later analysis, TCR association rates were found to vary across HLA loci, with the most associated TCRs seen for DRB1 alleles and the fewest for HLA-C alleles. In a later genetic analysis, a missense DCLRE1C variant was associated with V-gene and J-gene trimming of TCR beta chains, and the association was replicated in an independent cohort. The earlier analysis of 587 of the donors excluded around 17 rarely observed V segments, including chromosome 9 orphons, because counts were too low. According to a later genetic analysis, donors in an Asian-associated ancestry cluster had fewer N-insertions in productive TCRs than the roughly 670-donor mean. Across donors, most TCR sequences were observed very rarely, whereas some public TCRs were present in many individuals. In a later analysis, most CMV-associated TCR beta chains were found to appear HLA-restricted, with HLA associations seemingly driven largely by CMV exposure. A later analysis associated approximately 17,000 TCR beta sequences with specific HLA alleles at a false discovery rate of 0.05. Correlated functional status among segregating V segments might reflect linkage disequilibrium, but an unknown experimental factor could not be ruled out. The classifier was reported to diagnose cytomegalovirus status with high specificity and sensitivity in both the original cohort and the validation cohort. Some IMGT-functional V segments, including TRBV6-2 and TRBV6-3, could not be told apart with the 87-base-pair reads, so those segments were excluded. A total of about 150 TCR beta chains were listed by the study as associated with cytomegalovirus. The only immune exposure information available for the cohort was CMV serostatus. Several of the top co-occurrence clusters appeared to be linked to parvovirus B19, influenza, CMV and Epstein-Barr virus, according to a later analysis. A cluster of highly shared sequence variants was judged likely to represent a technical artifact of the sequencing pipeline. Presence/absence analyses assumed roughly uniform sequencing depth across donors, an assumption that may not hold. The authors suggested that the approach could potentially be extended to other disease states and immunological phenotypes.

The chain joins TRBV2 to TRBJ2-5; TRBD2 lines up with 9 middle nucleotides. The receptor comes from a woman in her sixties or seventies in good health and CMV-seropositive. Sample: PBMCs. The DNA reads as follows: TGTGCCAGCTCGCGGGGGGGCTTCGGAGGGACCCAGTACTTC. Its coded protein is CASSRGGFGGTQYF.